The 25 T cell receptor beta chains given below trace back to one sample, sequenced in a study of T cells in Graves' hyperthyroidism and ophthalmopathy. Amplified regions were TCR beta CDR3 sequences from RNA transcripts. The HTBI primer set was used in a first-round RT-PCR of the TCR CDR3. TCRdb reprocessed the multiplex PCR reads via MiXCR and lists one record per CDR3 protein. The data hold 600,000 to 850,000 distinct CDR3 sequences, with around 20% observed a single time. Sequences were obtained from blood. These receptors were collected from a woman aged 45 to 65 with Graves' hyperthyroidism that later progressed to Graves' ophthalmopathy.

This clonotype was observed a handful of times. V gene TRBV6-1 combines with J gene TRBJ2-1; 10 bases match TRBD1. After removal of 6 bases from V and 6 bases from J, the junction contained 5 bases not matched to a gene. Germline CDR1 and CDR2: MNHNS and SASEGT. This CDR3 is 14 amino acids long. CDR3 protein: CASSLRTGGNEQFF. CDR3 DNA: TGTGCCAGCAGCCTCCGGACAGGGGGCAATGAGCAGTTCTTC.

This clonotype was seen ten or more times. The chain couples TRBV12-3 or TRBV12-4 to TRBJ2-7, with TRBD2 as a possible D gene (6 bases). CDR3 length: 14 amino acids. V was cut by 2 bases and J by 0 bases, with 8 bases left in between. This CDR3 is CASSLPGVSYEQYF. The CDR3 DNA follows: TGTGCCAGCAGTTTACCGGGGGTCTCCTACGAGCAGTACTTC.

The sample holds many counts of this clonotype. This chain connects TRBV5-1 to TRBJ2-3, with 11 nucleotides matching TRBD2. V gave up 4 bases and J gave up 2 bases; unmatched junction bases: 6. The CDR3 runs 16 residues. Germline values: CDR1 SGHRS, CDR2 YFSETQ. The CDR3 sequence is CASSIGTSGNTDTQYF. In DNA form, the CDR3 reads TGCGCCAGCAGCATCGGGACTAGCGGCAACACAGATACGCAGTATTTT.

This clonotype was counted a few times. CDR3 loop: CASRGQDSYEQYF. CDR3 nucleotide sequence: TGTGCCAGCAGGGGACAGGACTCCTACGAGCAGTACTTC. The chain joins TRBV25-1 to TRBJ2-7, with 8 nucleotides matching TRBD1. V gave up 6 bases and J gave up 0 bases; unmatched junction bases: 1. Germline V gives CDR1 MGHDK, CDR2 SYGVNS. This CDR3 contains 13 residues.

The chain links TRBV5-1 to TRBJ2-7; D gene ambiguous. CDR1 SGHRS and CDR2 YFSETQ come from the germline V gene. V was trimmed by 6 bases and J by 0 bases, leaving 10 bases between them. The CDR3 sequence is 13 residues long. In DNA, the CDR3 is TGCGCCAGCACCCTGGACGGCTCCTACGAGCAGTACTTC. Encoded protein: CASTLDGSYEQYF.

This clonotype was detected a few times. The chain couples TRBV19 to TRBJ1-2; D is perhaps TRBD1 (6 bases). Germline CDR1 and CDR2: LNHDA and SQIVND (reference sequence). Deletions cut 6 bases from V and 3 bases from J, with 14 bases between. The CDR3 consists of 14 residues. In DNA form, the CDR3 reads TGTGCCAGTAGCCTCAGGGGCAGTTACTATGGCTACACCTTC. This sequence encodes CASSLRGSYYGYTF.

This chain uses TRBV27 with TRBJ2-2, with D tentatively TRBD1 (6 bases). Trimming removed 2 bases at V and 5 bases at J, with 9 bases between. CDR1 is MNHEY, CDR2 SMNVEV, per germline (reference sequence). This CDR3 spans 14 amino acids. The CDR3 protein is CASSLQGITGELFF. The CDR3 DNA reads as TGTGCCAGCAGTTTACAGGGGATAACCGGGGAGCTGTTTTTT.

This clonotype was detected only a few times. The chain recombines TRBV27 with TRBJ1-1, with a weak D call TRBD1 (5 bases). Trimming shortened V by 3 bases and J by 9 bases, and 14 bases separated the two germline ends. CDR3 length equals 13 residues. Germline V gene lookup returns CDR1 MNHEY and CDR2 SMNVEV (reference sequence). This CDR3 is CASSFIGAEKAFF. Here the CDR3 DNA reads TGTGCCAGCAGTTTTATTGGGGCGGAAAAAGCTTTCTTT.

This clonotype has a handful of counts. The V gene is TRBV19, the J gene TRBJ1-5, with D tentatively TRBD1 (5 bases). CDR1 and CDR2 from the germline V gene are LNHDA and SQIVND (reference sequence). The CDR3 spans 15 residues. The ends were cut back, 7 bases at V and 0 bases at J, with 13 bases in the middle. CDR3 amino acids: CASKRSGDSNQPQHF. DNA of the CDR3: TGTGCCAGTAAACGGTCGGGGGATAGCAATCAGCCCCAGCATTTT.

The chain has TRBV5-1 and TRBJ2-2; 8 bases map to TRBD1. The germline CDR1 and CDR2 sequences are SGHRS and YFSETQ. This CDR3 has 16 amino acids. J gave up 2 bases and V 5 bases, and 8 bases lay outside the gene matches. CDR3 in amino acids: CASRDLDRGNTGELFF. The CDR3 DNA reads TGCGCCAGCAGGGACCTTGACAGGGGAAACACCGGGGAGCTGTTTTTT. The full variable domain, rest sourced from reference TRBV5-1 and TRBJ2-2, is KAGVTQTPRYLIKTRGQQVTLSCSPISGHRSVSWYQQTPGQGLQFLFEYFSETQRNKGNFPGRFSGRQFSNSRSEMNVSTLELGDSALYLCASRDLDRGNTGELFFGEGSRLTVL.

This clonotype was seen only a few times. The chain carries TRBV12-3 or TRBV12-4 and TRBJ1-5, with D possibly matching TRBD1 (5 bases). The ends were cut back, 3 bases at V and 1 base at J, with 10 bases in the middle. There are 15 residues in the CDR3. The CDR3 bases are TGTGCCAGCAGTTTTATGGGGGGGAGCAATCAGCCCCAGCATTTT. Encoded protein: CASSFMGGSNQPQHF.

This clonotype was recorded a few times. The V and J genes are TRBV9 and TRBJ2-1, with TRBD2 matching 13 bases. CDR1 SGDLS and CDR2 YYNGEE come from the germline V gene. The length of the CDR3 is 16 residues. After removal of 0 bases from V and 6 bases from J, the junction contained 3 bases not matched to a gene. The CDR3 nucleotides read TGTGCCAGCAGCGTAGAAACTAGCGGGGGGGCCAATGAGCAGTTCTTC. This encodes CASSVETSGGANEQFF.

The chain links TRBV28 to TRBJ2-4; D ambiguous. The V end lost 7 bases, the J end lost 7 bases, and 17 bases lay between the germline ends. Germline V lookup: CDR1 MDHEN, CDR2 SYDVKM. The CDR3 contains 14 residues. The CDR3 region is CASTKNRRWNIQYF. The CDR3 DNA reads TGTGCCAGCACTAAGAACCGGCGGTGGAACATTCAGTACTTC.

The sample holds one count of this clonotype. V gene TRBV7-2 combines with J gene TRBJ2-7; TRBD1 or TRBD2 may be the D gene (5 bases each). Germline lookup yields CDR1 SGHTA and CDR2 FQGNSA. V was cut by 1 base and J by 5 bases, with 15 bases left in between. CDR3 length: 15 residues. CDR3 residues: CASSLVRSRGNEQYF. Here the CDR3 DNA reads TGTGCCAGCAGCTTAGTTAGGTCGAGGGGAAACGAGCAGTACTTC.

This chain connects TRBV19 to TRBJ1-1, with a weak D call TRBD1 (6 bases). V shed 3 bases and J shed 4 bases, with 12 bases lying between them. The CDR3 loop spans 14 amino acids. Germline V gives CDR1 LNHDA, CDR2 SQIVND (reference sequence). The CDR3 sequence is CASSIGSRGTEAFF. CDR3 in DNA: TGTGCCAGTAGTATTGGTTCCAGGGGCACTGAAGCTTTCTTT.

The rearrangement uses TRBV7-9 and TRBJ2-5; TRBD1 is a possible D gene (6 bases). The germline gives CDR1 SEHNR, CDR2 FQNEAQ (reference sequence). This CDR3 comprises 14 residues. V was trimmed by 3 bases and J by 2 bases, leaving 10 bases between them. CDR3 amino acids: CASSLTGKQETQYF. The DNA for the CDR3 is TGTGCCAGCAGCTTGACAGGAAAACAAGAGACCCAGTACTTC.

This clonotype was counted ten times or more. V and J are TRBV5-1 and TRBJ2-1; possible D gene TRBD2, 5 bases. This CDR3 spans 14 amino acids. Germline assignment: CDR1 SGHRS and CDR2 YFSETQ. The germline V and J ends were trimmed by 4 bases and 2 bases, with 10 bases remaining between them. The CDR3 sequence is CASSVRDPYNEQFF. CDR3 nucleotides: TGCGCCAGCAGCGTCCGGGATCCCTACAATGAGCAGTTCTTC.

This clonotype was detected only a few times. This chain connects TRBV10-2 to TRBJ1-1; D gene ambiguous. The CDR3 runs 13 residues. The V gene's germline CDR1 is WSHSY and CDR2 SAAADI. Trimming shortened V by 8 bases and J by 1 base, and 11 bases separated the two germline ends. CDR3 sequence: CASVGAGNTEAFF. In nucleotides, the CDR3 is TGCGCCAGCGTAGGAGCAGGGAACACTGAAGCTTTCTTT.

This clonotype has at least ten counts. This rearrangement joins TRBV18 to TRBJ1-5; 7 nucleotides line up with TRBD1. Per germline, CDR1 KGHSH and CDR2 LQKENI. The junction had 9 bases not matched to a gene; V was cut back by 6 bases and J by 1 base. The CDR3 has 16 amino acids. The CDR3: CASSPRQGGSNQPQHF. CDR3 coding DNA: TGTGCCAGCTCGCCGAGACAGGGAGGAAGCAATCAGCCCCAGCATTTT.

This clonotype came up many times. The rearrangement links TRBV3-1 to TRBJ2-1; 11 bases fit TRBD1. V lost 6 bases to trimming and J lost 3 bases; unmatched junction nucleotides: 4. Germline lookup yields CDR1 LGHDT and CDR2 YNNKEL (reference sequence). The CDR3 covers 15 residues. CDR3 in amino acids: CASRIGTGGYNEQFF. The CDR3 DNA follows: TGTGCCAGCAGAATCGGGACAGGGGGCTACAATGAGCAGTTCTTC.

This chain connects TRBV9 to TRBJ2-5; TRBD2 matches 7 bases. Germline trimming cut 0 bases from V and 2 bases from J; bases unmatched to any gene: 4. Germline V CDR1 and CDR2: SGDLS, YYNGEE. CDR3 length: 15 residues. The CDR3 region has the DNA TGTGCCAGCAGCGTAGCGGGGGGACCACAAGAGACCCAGTACTTC. It translates to CASSVAGGPQETQYF.

This chain joins TRBV12-3 or TRBV12-4 and TRBJ1-3; D may be TRBD1 (6 bases). Trimming removed 4 bases from V and 0 bases from J, with 13 bases in between. The CDR3 is made up of 16 amino acids. CDR3 region: CASSSGAAISGNTIYF. CDR3 sequence (DNA): TGTGCCAGCAGTTCGGGGGCAGCCATCTCTGGAAACACCATATATTTT.

This clonotype has at least ten counts. The genes are TRBV30 and TRBJ1-2; D is undetermined. The germline CDR1 and CDR2 sequences are GTSNPN and SVGIG (reference sequence). The CDR3 is made up of 15 amino acids. The germline V and J ends were trimmed by 4 bases and 0 bases, with 15 bases remaining between them. The CDR3 region is CAWIPLGSTNYGYTF. DNA for the CDR3: TGTGCCTGGATCCCCCTTGGCAGTACTAACTATGGCTACACCTTC.

This clonotype was counted many times. This chain uses TRBV10-3 with TRBJ1-6, with 7 bases matching TRBD1. V dropped 5 bases and J dropped 7; count of bases not matched to a gene: 5. The CDR3 totals 14 residues. The V gene's germline CDR1 is ENHRY and CDR2 SYGVKD. CDR3 nucleotides: TGTGCCATCAGTCCGGGACAGATAAATTCACCCCTCCACTTT. Encoded protein: CAISPGQINSPLHF.

This clonotype was observed many times. The rearrangement links TRBV12-3 or TRBV12-4 to TRBJ1-1; no firm D call. Trimming left V 3 bases short and J 7 bases short, with 12 bases between. The CDR3 has 13 residues. Here the CDR3 reads CASSFGEGVEAFF. The CDR3 nucleotides read TGTGCCAGCAGTTTTGGGGAGGGAGTTGAAGCTTTCTTT.